Presented here are 9 T cell receptor beta chains from one specimen sequenced in a study of shared clonotypes between healthy human individuals. TCRdb's table, derived via immunoSEQ multiplex PCR, lists solely in-frame clones and lacks some. The repertoire holds fewer than 600,000 clones, with roughly three quarters as singletons. Sequencing used PBMCs. The receptors here all came from a woman in her forties in good health. Some clones in this sample may be carry-over from other donors' samples.

The J gene is TRBJ2-7, the V gene TRBV28, with TRBD1 identical over 8 bases. Per germline, CDR1 MDHEN and CDR2 SYDVKM. V was pared by 5 bases and J by 0 bases, with 9 bases of the junction left unmatched. The CDR3 runs to 16 residues. The CDR3 reads CASSRPTGANSYEQYF. In DNA, the CDR3 is TGTGCCAGCAGTAGACCGACAGGGGCCAACTCCTACGAGCAGTACTTC.

CDR3 region: CASRGVLGYGYTF. The CDR3 nucleotides are TGTGCCAGCAGGGGGGTTTTGGGCTATGGCTACACCTTC. The V gene is TRBV6-5, the J gene TRBJ1-2, with D perhaps matching TRBD1 (5 bases). Germline V gives CDR1 MNHEY, CDR2 SVGAGI. V was shortened by 6 bases and J by 4 bases, with 12 bases between the two germline ends. This CDR3 is 13 amino acids long.

The chain is built from TRBV5-1 and TRBJ2-5; D is perhaps TRBD2 (5 bases). V lost 4 bases and J lost 0, with 10 bases in between. Germline V gene lookup returns CDR1 SGHRS and CDR2 YFSETQ. The CDR3 length is 14 residues. The CDR3, as DNA: TGCGCCAGCAGCCCGACTACTTACCAAGAGACCCAGTACTTC. Translating it yields CASSPTTYQETQYF.

The CDR3 sequence: CSAFGQAAFF. In nucleotides, the CDR3 is TGCAGTGCTTTTGGACAGGCGGCTTTCTTT. V gene TRBV20-1 combines with J gene TRBJ1-1; 7 bases map to TRBD1. Germline V lookup: CDR1 DFQATT, CDR2 SNEGSKA (reference sequence). The J segment lost 11 bases and the V segment lost 5 bases, leaving 5 bases of the junction unmatched. This CDR3 is built from 10 residues.

This clone was observed a handful of times. The genes are TRBV6-6 and TRBJ2-1, with TRBD2 matching 8 bases. The CDR3 consists of 13 residues. CDR1 is MNHNY, CDR2 SVGAGI, per germline (reference sequence). V lost 2 bases and J lost 10; bases outside the gene matches: 4. CDR3 in amino acids: CASSYPTSGEQFF. CDR3 nucleotides: TGTGCCAGCAGTTACCCCACTAGCGGCGAGCAGTTCTTC.

This clone was seen just once. This chain's CDR3 is CASSLYNGGFYEQYF. CDR3 DNA: TGCGCCAGCAGCTTGTATAACGGAGGGTTCTACGAGCAGTACTTC. This chain uses TRBV5-1 with TRBJ2-7, with D possibly being TRBD2 (6 bases). The CDR3 is made up of 15 amino acids. Looked up from germline, CDR1 is SGHRS and CDR2 is YFSETQ. The ends were cut back, 1 base at V and 3 bases at J, with 14 bases in the middle.

CDR3 protein: CASTLQTGDNYGYTF. The CDR3 DNA follows: TGTGCCAGCACCCTCCAGACAGGGGACAACTATGGCTACACCTTC. The chain couples TRBV9 to TRBJ1-2, with 8 bases lining up with TRBD1. Germline V gene sequence: CDR1 SGDLS, CDR2 YYNGEE. Trimming removed 6 bases from V and 2 bases from J; junction bases left unmatched: 9. This CDR3 is 15 amino acids long.

A remark on this clone: Other DNA sequences of this sample code for an identical CDR3. The V call is TRBV6-6, the J call TRBJ1-5; no firm D call. Germline CDR1 and CDR2: MNHNY and SVGAGI (reference sequence). V gave up 6 bases and J gave up 5 bases, with 20 bases separating them. This CDR3 contains 16 residues. The DNA for the CDR3 is TGTGCCAGCAGAAACTCAGATTTCTTACGACATCAGCCCCAGCATTTT. Translated, it gives CASRNSDFLRHQPQHF.

The chain carries TRBV30 and TRBJ2-5; D may match TRBD1 or TRBD2 (6 bases each). This CDR3 spans 14 amino acids. Per the germline V gene, CDR1 is GTSNPN and CDR2 is SVGIG (reference sequence). V was cut by 3 bases and J by 6 bases, with 17 bases left in between. The CDR3 sequence is CAWRGLGGGKTQYF. CDR3 bases: TGTGCCTGGAGGGGGTTGGGGGGCGGAAAGACCCAGTACTTC.